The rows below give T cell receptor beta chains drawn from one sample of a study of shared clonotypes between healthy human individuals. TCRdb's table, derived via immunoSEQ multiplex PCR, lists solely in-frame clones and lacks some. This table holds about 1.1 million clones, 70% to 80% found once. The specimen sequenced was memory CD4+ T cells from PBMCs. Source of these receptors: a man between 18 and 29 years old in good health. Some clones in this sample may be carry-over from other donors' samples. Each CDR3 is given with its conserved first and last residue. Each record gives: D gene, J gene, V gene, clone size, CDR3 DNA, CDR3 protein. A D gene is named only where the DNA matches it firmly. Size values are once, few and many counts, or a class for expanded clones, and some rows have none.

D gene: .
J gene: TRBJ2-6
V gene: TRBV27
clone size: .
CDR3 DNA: TGTGCCAGCAGTTCATTAGGGATCCTTAAGAGCTCTGGGGCCAACGTCCTGACTTTC
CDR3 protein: CASSSLGILKSSGANVLTF

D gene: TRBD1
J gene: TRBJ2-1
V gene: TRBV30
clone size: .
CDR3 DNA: TGTGCCTATGATGGGACAGGGTACAATGAGCAGTTCTTC
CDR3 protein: CAYDGTGYNEQFF

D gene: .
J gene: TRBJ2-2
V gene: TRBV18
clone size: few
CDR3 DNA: TGTGCCAGCTCGCTAGACTGGAACACCGGGGAGCTGTTTTTT
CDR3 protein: CASSLDWNTGELFF

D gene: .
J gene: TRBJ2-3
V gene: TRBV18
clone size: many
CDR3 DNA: TGTGCCAGCTCACCCGGAGGCACAGATACGCAGTATTTT
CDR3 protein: CASSPGGTDTQYF

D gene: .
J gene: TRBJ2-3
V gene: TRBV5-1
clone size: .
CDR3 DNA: TGCGCCAGCAGCTTAACTACCACCGGGGCAGATACGCAGTATTTT
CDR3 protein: CASSLTTTGADTQYF

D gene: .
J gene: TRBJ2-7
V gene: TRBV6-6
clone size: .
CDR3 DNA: TGTGCCAGCAAGCTCCGGGACGGCTCCTACGAGCAGTACTTC
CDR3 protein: CASKLRDGSYEQYF

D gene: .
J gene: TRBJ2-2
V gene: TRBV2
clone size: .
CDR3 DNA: TGTGCCAGCAGCGGCGCCAACACCGGGGAGCTGTTTTTT
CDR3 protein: CASSGANTGELFF

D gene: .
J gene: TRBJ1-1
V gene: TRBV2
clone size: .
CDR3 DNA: TGTGCCAGCAAGGCAGAGCTAATGAACACTGAAGCTTTCTTT
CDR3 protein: CASKAELMNTEAFF

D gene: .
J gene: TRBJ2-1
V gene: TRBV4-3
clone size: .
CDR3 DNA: TGCGCCAGCAGCCTGACAAGCTGGGGCAATGAGCAGTTCTTC
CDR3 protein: CASSLTSWGNEQFF

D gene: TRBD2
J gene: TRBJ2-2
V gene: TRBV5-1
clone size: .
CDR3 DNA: TGCGCCAGCAGCTTAGTCGCAGGGACTAGCGGCACCGGGGAGCTGTTTTTT
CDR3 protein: CASSLVAGTSGTGELFF

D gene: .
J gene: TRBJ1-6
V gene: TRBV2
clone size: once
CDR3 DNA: TGTGCCAGCAGTGCCGAGGCTGATTGGTCACCCCTCCACTTT
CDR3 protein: CASSAEADWSPLHF

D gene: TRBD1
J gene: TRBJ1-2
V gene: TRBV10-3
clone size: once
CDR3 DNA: TGTGCCATCAGTGCTAAGACAGGGGCGACGGGGATGAATGGCTACACCTTC
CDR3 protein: CAISAKTGATGMNGYTF

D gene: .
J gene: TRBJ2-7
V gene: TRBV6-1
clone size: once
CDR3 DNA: TGTGCCAGCAGTGACTCCACCTACGAGCAGTACTTC
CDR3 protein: CASSDSTYEQYF

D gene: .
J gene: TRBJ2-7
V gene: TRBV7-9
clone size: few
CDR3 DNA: TGTGCCAGCAGCCGACTACTAGGCAACTCCTACGAGCAGTACTTC
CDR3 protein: CASSRLLGNSYEQYF

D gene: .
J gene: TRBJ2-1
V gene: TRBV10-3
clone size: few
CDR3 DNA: TGTGCCATCGGGGGCTCCGAAGATGAGCAGTTCTTC
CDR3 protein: CAIGGSEDEQFF

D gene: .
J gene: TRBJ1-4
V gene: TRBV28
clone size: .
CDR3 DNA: TGTGCCAGCAGTTTCGCCGGGGCCTTAACTAATGAAAAACTGTTTTTT
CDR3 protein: CASSFAGALTNEKLFF

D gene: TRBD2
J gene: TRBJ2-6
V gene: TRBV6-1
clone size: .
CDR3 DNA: TGTGCCAGCAGTGCGGTAGCGGGGATCTCTGGGGCCAACGTCCTGACTTTC
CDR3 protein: CASSAVAGISGANVLTF

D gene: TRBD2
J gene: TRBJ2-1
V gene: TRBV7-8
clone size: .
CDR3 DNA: TGTGCCAGCAGCTTAGCCAGGACTAGCGGGGATACCCGCAATGAGCAGTTCTTC
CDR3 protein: CASSLARTSGDTRNEQFF

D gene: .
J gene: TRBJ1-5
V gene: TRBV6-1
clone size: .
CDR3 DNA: TGTGCCAGCAGTGGAGCCATAAATCAGCCCCAGCATTTT
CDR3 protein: CASSGAINQPQHF

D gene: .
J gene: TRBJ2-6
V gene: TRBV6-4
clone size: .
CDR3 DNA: TGTGCCAGCAGTATTATATTTGTACCTGGGGCCAACGTCCTGACTTTC
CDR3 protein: CASSIIFVPGANVLTF

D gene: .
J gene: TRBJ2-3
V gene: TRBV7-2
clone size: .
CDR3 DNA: TGTGCCAGCAGTTTAGGGCAGGGTATCGGCACAGATACGCAGTATTTT
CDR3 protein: CASSLGQGIGTDTQYF

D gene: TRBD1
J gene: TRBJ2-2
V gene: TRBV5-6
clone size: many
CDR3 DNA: TGTGCCAGCAGCTCCGGGACAGGGAGTGGCGGGGAGCTGTTTTTT
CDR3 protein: CASSSGTGSGGELFF

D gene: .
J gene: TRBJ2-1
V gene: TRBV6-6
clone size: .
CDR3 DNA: TGTGCCAGCAGTTCGGCCGGGACTCTCTCCTACAATGAGCAGTTCTTC
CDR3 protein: CASSSAGTLSYNEQFF

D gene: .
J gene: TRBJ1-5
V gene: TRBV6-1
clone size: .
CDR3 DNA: TGTGCCAGCAGTGAATGGGGGGGGTATCAGCCCCAGCATTTT
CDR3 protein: CASSEWGGYQPQHF

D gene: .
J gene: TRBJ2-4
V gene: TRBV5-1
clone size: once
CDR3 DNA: TGCGCCAGCAGCTTGGAAGAATGGGACCTAGCCAAAAACATTCAGTACTTC
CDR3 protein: CASSLEEWDLAKNIQYF

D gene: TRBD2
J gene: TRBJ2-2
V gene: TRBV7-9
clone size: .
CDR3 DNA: TGTGCCAGCAGCTTAGGGGCCGGGACTAGCATCACCGGGGAGCTGTTTTTT
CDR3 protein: CASSLGAGTSITGELFF

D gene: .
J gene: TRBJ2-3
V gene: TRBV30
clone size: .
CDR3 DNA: TGTGCCTGGAGCGTAACAGATACGCAGTATTTT
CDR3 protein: CAWSVTDTQYF

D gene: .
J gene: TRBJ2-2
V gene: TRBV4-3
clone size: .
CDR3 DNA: TGCGCCAGCAGCCAGTTTCGGGCCGGGGAGCTGTTTTTT
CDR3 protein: CASSQFRAGELFF

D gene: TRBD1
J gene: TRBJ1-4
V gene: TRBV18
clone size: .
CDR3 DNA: TGTGCCAGCTCACCCGGACAGGGGGGAGTCGGGGAACTGTTTTTT
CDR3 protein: CASSPGQGGVGELFF

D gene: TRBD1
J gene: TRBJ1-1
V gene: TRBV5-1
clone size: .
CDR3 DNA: TGCGCCAGCACTAAGGGCGGGACAGGGACGAACACTGAAGCTTTCTTT
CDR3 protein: CASTKGGTGTNTEAFF

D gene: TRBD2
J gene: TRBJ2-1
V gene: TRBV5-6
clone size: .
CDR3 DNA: TGTGCCAGCAGCTTGTTCGCGGGAGGGTTCGGGCAGTTCTTC
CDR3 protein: CASSLFAGGFGQFF

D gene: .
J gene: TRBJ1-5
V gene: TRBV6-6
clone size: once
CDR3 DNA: TGTGCCAGCAGGCCAGGGAGCAATCAGCCCCAGCATTTT
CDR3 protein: CASRPGSNQPQHF

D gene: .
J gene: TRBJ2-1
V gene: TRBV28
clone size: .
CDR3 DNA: TGTGCCAGCAGTTTTAGTGGACAGAGCTCCTACAATGAGCAGTTCTTC
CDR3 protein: CASSFSGQSSYNEQFF

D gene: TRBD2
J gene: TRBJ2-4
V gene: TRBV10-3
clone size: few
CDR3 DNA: TGTGCCACCTCATCTCTAGCGGGAGGGCTCGGCAAAAACATTCAGTACTTC
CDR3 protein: CATSSLAGGLGKNIQYF

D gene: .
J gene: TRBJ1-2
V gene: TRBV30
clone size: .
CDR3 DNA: TGTGCCTGGAGTTATATCCAAATGACAGACGCCTATGGCTACACCTTC
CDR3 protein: CAWSYIQMTDAYGYTF

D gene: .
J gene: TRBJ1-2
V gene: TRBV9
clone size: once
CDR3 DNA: TGTGCCAGCAGCGTAGTTCCTTACTATGGCTACACCTTC
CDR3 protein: CASSVVPYYGYTF

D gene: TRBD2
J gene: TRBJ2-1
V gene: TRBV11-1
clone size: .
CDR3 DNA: TGTGCCAGCAGCTTAGGGACTAGAAGCTCCTACAATGAGCAGTTCTTC
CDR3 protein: CASSLGTRSSYNEQFF

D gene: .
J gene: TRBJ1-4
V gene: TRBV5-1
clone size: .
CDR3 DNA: TGCGCCAGCAGCTACACACCGACAGGCCTTAATGAAAAACTGTTTTTT
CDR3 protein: CASSYTPTGLNEKLFF

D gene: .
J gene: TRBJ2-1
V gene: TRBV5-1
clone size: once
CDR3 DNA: TGCGCCACCACTCTATTTGGTAGCGGAGACAATGAGCAGTTCTTC
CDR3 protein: CATTLFGSGDNEQFF

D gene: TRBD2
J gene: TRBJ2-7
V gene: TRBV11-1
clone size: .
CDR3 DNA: TGTGCCAGCAGCCGAGCGGGAGGGCGCTCCTACGAGCAGTACTTC
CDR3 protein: CASSRAGGRSYEQYF